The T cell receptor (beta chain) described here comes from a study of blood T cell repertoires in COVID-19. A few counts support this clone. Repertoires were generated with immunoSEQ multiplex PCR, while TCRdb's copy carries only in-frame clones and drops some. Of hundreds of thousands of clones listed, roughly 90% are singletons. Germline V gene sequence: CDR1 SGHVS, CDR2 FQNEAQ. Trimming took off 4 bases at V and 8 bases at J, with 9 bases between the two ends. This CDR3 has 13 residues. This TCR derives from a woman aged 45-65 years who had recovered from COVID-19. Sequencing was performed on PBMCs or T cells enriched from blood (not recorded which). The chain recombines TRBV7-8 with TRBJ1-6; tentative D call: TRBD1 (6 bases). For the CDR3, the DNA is TGTGCCAGCAGCTCGTACAGGGATTCACCCCTCCACTTT. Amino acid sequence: CASSSYRDSPLHF.